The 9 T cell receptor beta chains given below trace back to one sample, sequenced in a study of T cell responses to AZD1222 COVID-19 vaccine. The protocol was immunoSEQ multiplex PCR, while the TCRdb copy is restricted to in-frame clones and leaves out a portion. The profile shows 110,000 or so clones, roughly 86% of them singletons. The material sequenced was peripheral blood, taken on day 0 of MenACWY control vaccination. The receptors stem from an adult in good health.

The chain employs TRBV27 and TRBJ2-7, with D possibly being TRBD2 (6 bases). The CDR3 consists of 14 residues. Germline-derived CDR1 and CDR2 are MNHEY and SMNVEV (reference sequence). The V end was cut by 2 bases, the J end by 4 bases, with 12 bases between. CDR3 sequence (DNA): TGTGCCAGCAGTTTAGGGGGAGGCCGATACGAGCAGTACTTC. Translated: CASSLGGGRYEQYF.

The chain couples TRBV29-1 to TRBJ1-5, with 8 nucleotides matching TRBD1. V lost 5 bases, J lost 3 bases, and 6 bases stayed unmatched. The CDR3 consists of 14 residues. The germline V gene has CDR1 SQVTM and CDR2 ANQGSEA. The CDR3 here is CSVRAGGFNQPQHF. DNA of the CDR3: TGCAGCGTTCGGGCAGGGGGCTTCAATCAGCCCCAGCATTTT.

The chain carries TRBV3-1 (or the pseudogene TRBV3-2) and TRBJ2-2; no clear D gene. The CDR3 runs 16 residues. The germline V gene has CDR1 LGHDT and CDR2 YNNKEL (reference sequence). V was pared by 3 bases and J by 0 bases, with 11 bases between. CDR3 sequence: CASSHTALTNTGELFF. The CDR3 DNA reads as TGTGCCAGCAGCCATACAGCACTTACGAACACCGGGGAGCTGTTTTTT.

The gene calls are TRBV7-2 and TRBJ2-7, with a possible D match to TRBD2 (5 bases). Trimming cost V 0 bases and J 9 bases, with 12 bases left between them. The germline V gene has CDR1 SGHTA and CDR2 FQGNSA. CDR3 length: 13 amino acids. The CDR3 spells CASSLAEVYGQYF. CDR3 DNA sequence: TGTGCCAGCAGCTTAGCGGAGGTGTATGGGCAGTACTTC.

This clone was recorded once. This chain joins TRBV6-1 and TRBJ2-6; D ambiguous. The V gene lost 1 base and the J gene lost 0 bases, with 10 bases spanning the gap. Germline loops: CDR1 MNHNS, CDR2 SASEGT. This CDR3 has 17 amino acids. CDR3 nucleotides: TGTGCCAGCAGTGAAGGTCGACGGATCTCTGGGGCCAACGTCCTGACTTTC. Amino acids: CASSEGRRISGANVLTF.

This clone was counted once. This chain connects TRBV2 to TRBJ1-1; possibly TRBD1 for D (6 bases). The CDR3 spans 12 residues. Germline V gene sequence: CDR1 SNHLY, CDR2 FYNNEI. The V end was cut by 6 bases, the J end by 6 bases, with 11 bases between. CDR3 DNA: TGTGCCAGCAGGTCACAGGGCTCTGAAGCTTTCTTT. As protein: CASRSQGSEAFF.

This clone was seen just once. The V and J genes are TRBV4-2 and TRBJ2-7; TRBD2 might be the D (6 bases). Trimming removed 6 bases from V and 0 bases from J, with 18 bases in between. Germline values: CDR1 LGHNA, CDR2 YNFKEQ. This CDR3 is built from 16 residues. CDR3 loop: CASSPEGPQSSYEQYF. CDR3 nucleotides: TGTGCCAGCAGTCCGGAGGGGCCGCAGAGCTCCTACGAGCAGTACTTC.

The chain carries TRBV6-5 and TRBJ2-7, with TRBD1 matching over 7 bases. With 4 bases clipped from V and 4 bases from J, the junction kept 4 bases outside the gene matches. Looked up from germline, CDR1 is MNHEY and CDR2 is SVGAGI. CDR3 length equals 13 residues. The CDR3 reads CASSLDRQYEQYF. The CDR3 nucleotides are TGTGCCAGCAGTTTGGACAGGCAGTACGAGCAGTACTTC.

CDR3 nucleotides: TGTGCCAGCAGTCTGTACTCCAGCCCCGGGGTACGCTATGGCTACACCTTC. As protein: CASSLYSSPGVRYGYTF. The chain combines TRBV28 with TRBJ1-2; no firm D call. Germline CDR1 reads MDHEN; CDR2 reads SYDVKM. This CDR3 spans 17 amino acids. Deletions cut 5 bases from V and 4 bases from J, with 23 bases between.